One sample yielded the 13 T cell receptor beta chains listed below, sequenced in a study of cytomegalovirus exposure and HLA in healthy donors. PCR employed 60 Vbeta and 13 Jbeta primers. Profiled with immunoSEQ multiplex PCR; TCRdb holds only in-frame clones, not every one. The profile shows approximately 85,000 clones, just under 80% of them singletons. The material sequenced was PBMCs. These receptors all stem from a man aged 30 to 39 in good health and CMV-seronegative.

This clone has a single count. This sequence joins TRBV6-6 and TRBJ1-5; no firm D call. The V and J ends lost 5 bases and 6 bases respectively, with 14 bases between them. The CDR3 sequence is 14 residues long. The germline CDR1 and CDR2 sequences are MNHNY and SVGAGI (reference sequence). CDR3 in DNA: TGTGCCAGCAGTCGACGGGAGGCGACTCAGCCCCAGCATTTT. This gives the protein CASSRREATQPQHF.

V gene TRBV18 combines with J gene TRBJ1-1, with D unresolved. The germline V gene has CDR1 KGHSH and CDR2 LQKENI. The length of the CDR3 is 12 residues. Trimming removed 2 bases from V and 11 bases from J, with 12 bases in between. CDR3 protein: CASSPSGERAFF. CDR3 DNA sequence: TGTGCCAGCTCACCATCCGGCGAGAGGGCTTTCTTT. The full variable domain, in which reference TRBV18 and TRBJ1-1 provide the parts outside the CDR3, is NAGVMQNPRHLVRRRGQEARLRCSPMKGHSHVYWYRQLPEEGLKFMVYLQKENIIDESGMPKERFSAEFPKEGPSILRIQQVVRGDSAAYFCASSPSGERAFFGQGTRLTVV.

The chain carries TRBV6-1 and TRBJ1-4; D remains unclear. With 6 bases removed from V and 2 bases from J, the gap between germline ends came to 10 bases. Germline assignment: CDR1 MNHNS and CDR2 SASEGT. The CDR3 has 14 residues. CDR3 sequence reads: CASSDRDTNEKLFF. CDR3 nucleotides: TGTGCCAGCAGCGACCGGGATACTAATGAAAAACTGTTTTTT.

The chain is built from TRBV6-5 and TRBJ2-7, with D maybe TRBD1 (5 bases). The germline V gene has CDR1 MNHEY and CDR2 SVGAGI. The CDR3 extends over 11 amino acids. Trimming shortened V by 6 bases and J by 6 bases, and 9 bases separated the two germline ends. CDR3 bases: TGTGCCAGCAGCCAGGGTGGCGAGCAGTACTTC. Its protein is CASSQGGEQYF.

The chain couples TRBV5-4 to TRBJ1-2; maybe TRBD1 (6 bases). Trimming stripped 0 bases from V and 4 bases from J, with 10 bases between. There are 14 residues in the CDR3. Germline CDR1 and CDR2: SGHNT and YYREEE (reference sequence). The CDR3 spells CASSLGQEFYGYTF. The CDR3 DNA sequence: TGTGCCAGCAGCTTGGGACAGGAGTTCTATGGCTACACCTTC.

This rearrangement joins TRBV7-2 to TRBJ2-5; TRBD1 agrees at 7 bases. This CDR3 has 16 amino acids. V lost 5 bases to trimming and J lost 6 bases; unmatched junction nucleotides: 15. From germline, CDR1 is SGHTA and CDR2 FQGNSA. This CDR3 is CASSRSGSGGHQTQYF. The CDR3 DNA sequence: TGTGCCAGCAGCCGGTCCGGGTCAGGGGGACACCAGACCCAGTACTTC. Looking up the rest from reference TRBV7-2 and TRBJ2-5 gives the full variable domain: GAGVSQSPSNKVTEKGKDVELRCDPISGHTALYWYRQSLGQGLEFLIYFQGNSAPDKSGLPSDRFSAERTGGSVSTLTIQRTQQEDSAVYLCASSRSGSGGHQTQYFGPGTRLLVL.

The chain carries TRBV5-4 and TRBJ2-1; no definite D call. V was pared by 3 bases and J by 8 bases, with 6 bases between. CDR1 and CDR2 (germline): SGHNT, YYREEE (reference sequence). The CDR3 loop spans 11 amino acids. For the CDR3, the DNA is TGTGCCAGCAGCTCCTTCCATGAGCAGTTCTTC. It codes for CASSSFHEQFF.

The CDR3 nucleotides read TGTGCCACCAGCGTCCCAGGTGGTTGGGAGACCCAGTACTTC. It specifies CATSVPGGWETQYF. V and J are TRBV15 and TRBJ2-5; D remains unclear. The CDR3 extends over 14 amino acids. CDR1 is LNHNV, CDR2 YYDKDF, per germline (reference sequence). Trimming took off 5 bases at V and 5 bases at J, with 15 bases between the two ends. Supplemented by reference TRBV15 and TRBJ2-5, the full variable domain reads DAMVIQNPRYQVTQFGKPVTLSCSQTLNHNVMYWYQQKSSQAPKLLFHYYDKDFNNEADTPDNFQSRRPNTSFCFLDIRSPGLGDTAMYLCATSVPGGWETQYFGPGTRLLVL.

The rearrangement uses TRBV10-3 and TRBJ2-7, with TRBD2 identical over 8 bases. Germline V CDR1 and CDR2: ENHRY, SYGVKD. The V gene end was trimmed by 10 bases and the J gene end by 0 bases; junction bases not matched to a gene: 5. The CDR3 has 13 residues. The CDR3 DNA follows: TGTGCCACCCTAACTAGCGGCTCCTACGAGCAGTACTTC. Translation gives CATLTSGSYEQYF.

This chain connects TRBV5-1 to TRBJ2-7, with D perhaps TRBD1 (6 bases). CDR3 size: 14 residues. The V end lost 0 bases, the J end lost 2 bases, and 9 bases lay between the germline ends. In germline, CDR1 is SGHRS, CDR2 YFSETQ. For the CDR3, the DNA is TGCGCCAGCAGCTTGGACAGGGAAGCCTACGAGCAGTACTTC. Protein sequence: CASSLDREAYEQYF. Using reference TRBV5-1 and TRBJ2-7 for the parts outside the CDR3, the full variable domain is KAGVTQTPRYLIKTRGQQVTLSCSPISGHRSVSWYQQTPGQGLQFLFEYFSETQRNKGNFPGRFSGRQFSNSRSEMNVSTLELGDSALYLCASSLDREAYEQYFGPGTRLTVT.

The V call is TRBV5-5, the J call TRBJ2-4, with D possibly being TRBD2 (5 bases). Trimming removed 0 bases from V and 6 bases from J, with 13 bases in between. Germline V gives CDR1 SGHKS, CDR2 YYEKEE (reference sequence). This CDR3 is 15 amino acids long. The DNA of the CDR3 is TGTGCCAGCAGCTTGGCCGAAAGACGGGGAAACATTCAGTACTTC. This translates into CASSLAERRGNIQYF.

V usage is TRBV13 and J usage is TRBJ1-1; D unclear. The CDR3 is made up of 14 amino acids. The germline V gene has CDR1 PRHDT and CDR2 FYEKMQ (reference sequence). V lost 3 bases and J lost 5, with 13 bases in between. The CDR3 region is CASSFPGSGTEAFF. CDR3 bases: TGTGCCAGCAGCTTCCCGGGATCGGGGACTGAAGCTTTCTTT.

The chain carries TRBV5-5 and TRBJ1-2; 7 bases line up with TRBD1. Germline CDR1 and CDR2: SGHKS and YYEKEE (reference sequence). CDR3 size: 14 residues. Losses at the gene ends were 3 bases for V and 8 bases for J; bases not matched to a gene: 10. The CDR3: CASSWVQGEKGYTF. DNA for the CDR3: TGTGCCAGCAGCTGGGTGCAGGGGGAGAAGGGCTACACCTTC.